This note documents a single T cell receptor (beta chain) sequence. Its antigen is not known. The sample belongs to a study of T cell repertoires in cytomegalovirus infection. Study details: Epitope selection comprised recently identified HLA-C-restricted CMV epitopes and well-studied HLA-B-restricted CMV epitopes. CMV infection and matching HLA type were both indicated by public TCR beta signatures. Overall study results and limits: Pooled public TCR beta family frequency picked out CMV carriers with the relevant HLA. Ex vivo responses were dominated by HLA-C-restricted CMV-specific TCR beta clonotypes.

TCRdb reprocessed the reads via MiXCR and lists one record per CDR3 protein. The repertoire has approximately 1,000,000 distinct CDR3 sequences, less than 40% of them found once; the top ten carry 11% to 15%. The germline CDR1 and CDR2 sequences are MNHNS and SASEGT. The V end lost 8 bases, the J end lost 3 bases, and 19 bases lay between the germline ends. There are 15 residues in the CDR3. This TCR was sampled from a human donor in good health (CMV status not recorded). Some clones in this sample may be carry-over from other donors' samples. Sequenced here: cultured CD8+ T cells from PBMCs, sampled from culture after CMV antigen stimulation. The rearrangement uses TRBV6-1 and TRBJ1-2; tentative D call: TRBD1 (6 bases). The DNA for the CDR3 is TGTGCCAGCCTGTGGGGGGGCGGCTTGGACTATGGCTACACCTTC. Protein: CASLWGGGLDYGYTF.